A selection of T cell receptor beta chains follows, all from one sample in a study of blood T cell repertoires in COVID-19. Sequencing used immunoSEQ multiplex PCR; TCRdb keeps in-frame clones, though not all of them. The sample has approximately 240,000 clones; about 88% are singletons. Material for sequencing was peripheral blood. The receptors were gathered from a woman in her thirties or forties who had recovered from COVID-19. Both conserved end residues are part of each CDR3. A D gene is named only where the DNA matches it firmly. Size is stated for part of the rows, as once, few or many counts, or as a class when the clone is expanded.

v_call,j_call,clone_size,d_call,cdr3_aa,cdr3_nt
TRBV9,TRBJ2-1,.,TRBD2,CASSVGASGGAFYNEQFF,TGTGCCAGCAGCGTAGGGGCTAGCGGGGGGGCCTTCTACAATGAGCAGTTCTTC
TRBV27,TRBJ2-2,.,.,CASSFEGPGVGTGELFF,TGTGCCAGCAGTTTCGAGGGACCGGGGGTCGGAACCGGGGAGCTGTTTTTT
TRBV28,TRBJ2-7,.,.,CASSLDRGSYEQYF,TGTGCCAGCAGTTTAGATCGGGGTTCCTACGAGCAGTACTTC
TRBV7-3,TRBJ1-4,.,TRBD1,CASSSWDSSTGEKLFF,TGTGCCAGCAGCTCCTGGGACAGCTCAACAGGGGAAAAACTGTTTTTT
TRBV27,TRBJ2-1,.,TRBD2,CASSPPTSGGVDEQFF,TGTGCCAGCAGTCCGCCGACTAGCGGGGGGGTCGATGAGCAGTTCTTC
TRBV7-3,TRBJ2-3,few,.,CASSLSRVSTDTQYF,TGTGCCAGCAGCTTATCGAGGGTGAGCACAGATACGCAGTATTTT
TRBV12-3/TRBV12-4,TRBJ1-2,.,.,CASSLESVYGYTF,TGTGCCAGCAGTTTAGAGTCGGTCTATGGCTACACCTTC
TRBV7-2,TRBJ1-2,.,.,CASSLEAGLKNYGYTF,TGTGCCAGCAGCTTAGAGGCAGGGCTTAAAAACTATGGCTACACCTTC
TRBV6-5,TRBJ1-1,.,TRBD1,CASSYGDRAEAFF,TGTGCCAGCAGTTACGGGGACAGGGCTGAAGCTTTCTTT
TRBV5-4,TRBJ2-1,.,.,CASSPDLLSYNEQFF,TGTGCCAGCAGTCCGGACTTACTCTCCTACAATGAGCAGTTCTTC
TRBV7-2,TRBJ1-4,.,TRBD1,CASSLDRGLSNEKLFF,TGTGCCAGCAGCTTGGACAGGGGGCTTTCTAATGAAAAACTGTTTTTT
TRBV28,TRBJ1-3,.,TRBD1,CASRLILSGTGPGNTIYF,TGTGCCAGCAGGCTAATCCTATCCGGGACAGGTCCTGGAAACACCATATATTTT
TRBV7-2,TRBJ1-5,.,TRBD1,CASSSTGPRNQPQHF,TGTGCCAGCAGCTCGACAGGGCCCCGGAATCAGCCCCAGCATTTT
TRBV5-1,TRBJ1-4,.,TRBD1,CASSLDPQGAGEKLFF,TGCGCCAGCAGCTTGGACCCACAGGGGGCAGGTGAAAAACTGTTTTTT
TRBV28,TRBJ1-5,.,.,CASKSERGGNQPQHF,TGTGCCAGCAAGTCGGAGAGAGGTGGCAATCAGCCCCAGCATTTT
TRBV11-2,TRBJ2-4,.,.,CASSFLRGKAKNIQYF,TGTGCCAGCAGCTTCCTCCGGGGGAAAGCCAAAAACATTCAGTACTTC
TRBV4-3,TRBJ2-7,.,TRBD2,CASSQDRLAGYEQYF,TGCGCCAGCAGCCAAGATAGACTAGCGGGCTACGAGCAGTACTTC
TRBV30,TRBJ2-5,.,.,CAWSLRVRETQYF,TGTGCCTGGAGTCTCCGAGTAAGAGAGACCCAGTACTTC
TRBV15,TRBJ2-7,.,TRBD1,CATSRDPGQAYEQYF,TGTGCCACCAGCAGAGATCCGGGACAGGCGTACGAGCAGTACTTC
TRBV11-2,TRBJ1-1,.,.,CASSLDRVGATSDTEAFF,TGTGCCAGCAGCTTAGATCGGGTGGGTGCGACTTCAGACACTGAAGCTTTCTTT
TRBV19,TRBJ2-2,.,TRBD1,CASSIQQGAQGELFF,TGTGCCAGTAGTATTCAACAGGGGGCCCAAGGGGAGCTGTTTTTT
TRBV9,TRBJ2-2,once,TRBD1,CASTPTFGTGGMFF,TGTGCCAGCACCCCCACCTTCGGGACAGGGGGGATGTTTTTT
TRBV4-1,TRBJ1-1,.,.,CASSQEWTRNTEAFF,TGCGCCAGCAGCCAAGAATGGACACGAAACACTGAAGCTTTCTTT
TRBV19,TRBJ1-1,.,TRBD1,CASSPWTGGDTEAFF,TGTGCCAGTAGTCCTTGGACAGGGGGGGACACTGAAGCTTTCTTT
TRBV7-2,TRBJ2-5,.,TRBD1,CASSPRSQGARETQYF,TGTGCCAGCAGCCCCAGATCCCAGGGGGCACGGGAGACCCAGTACTTC
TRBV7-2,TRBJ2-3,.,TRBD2,CASSLGLAGGTDTQYF,TGTGCCAGCAGCTTAGGGCTAGCGGGAGGCACAGATACGCAGTATTTT
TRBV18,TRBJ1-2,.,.,CASSPRTADGYTF,TGTGCCAGCTCACCTCGGACAGCGGATGGCTACACCTTC
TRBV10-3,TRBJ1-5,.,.,CAIRAGANQPQHF,TGTGCCATCCGGGCAGGGGCAAATCAGCCCCAGCATTTT
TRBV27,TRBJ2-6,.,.,CASSFRAGANVLTF,TGTGCCAGCAGTTTCAGGGCTGGGGCCAACGTCCTGACTTTC
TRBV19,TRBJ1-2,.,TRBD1,CASSPGGGQAPNGYTF,TGTGCCAGTAGTCCCGGAGGGGGACAGGCCCCCAATGGCTACACCTTC
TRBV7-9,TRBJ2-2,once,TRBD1,CASSLFGQGDTGELFF,TGTGCCAGCAGCTTATTCGGACAGGGTGACACCGGGGAGCTGTTTTTT
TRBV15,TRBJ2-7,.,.,CATSTGTGEDEQYF,TGTGCCACCAGCACAGGTACAGGGGAGGACGAGCAGTACTTC
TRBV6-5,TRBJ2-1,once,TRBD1,CASSYSGQPVGQFF,TGTGCCAGCAGTTACTCGGGACAGCCTGTGGGGCAGTTCTTC
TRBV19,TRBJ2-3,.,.,CASSIRSSTDTQYF,TGTGCCAGTAGTATCAGATCAAGCACAGATACGCAGTATTTT
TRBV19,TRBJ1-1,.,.,CASSINLRLVWAEAFF,TGTGCCAGTAGTATTAACCTCAGACTTGTCTGGGCTGAAGCTTTCTTT
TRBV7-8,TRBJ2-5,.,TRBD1,CASSFRTGSFQETQYF,TGTGCCAGCAGTTTTCGGACAGGAAGTTTCCAAGAGACCCAGTACTTC
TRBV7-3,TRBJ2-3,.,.,CASSSRTTGDTQYF,TGTGCCAGCAGCTCCAGGACAACCGGAGATACGCAGTATTTT
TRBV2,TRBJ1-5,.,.,CASTPQGLSNQPQHF,TGTGCCAGCACCCCACAGGGTTTAAGCAATCAGCCCCAGCATTTT
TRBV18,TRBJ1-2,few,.,CASSPQGNNYGYTF,TGTGCCAGCTCACCCCAGGGAAACAACTATGGCTACACCTTC
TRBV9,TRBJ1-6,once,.,CASSVDRGDTLHF,TGTGCCAGCAGCGTAGACCGGGGAGACACCCTCCACTTT
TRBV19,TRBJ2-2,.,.,CASSIPGTSPGELFF,TGTGCCAGTAGTATCCCGGGAACCTCACCCGGGGAGCTGTTTTTT
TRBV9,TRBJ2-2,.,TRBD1,CASTTSDRIATGELFF,TGTGCCAGCACCACCTCGGACAGGATAGCGACCGGGGAGCTGTTTTTT
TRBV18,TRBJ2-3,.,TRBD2,CASSPLAGSTDTQYF,TGTGCCAGCTCACCTCTAGCGGGGAGCACAGATACGCAGTATTTT
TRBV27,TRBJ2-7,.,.,CATRKLDGQIGYEQYF,TGTGCCACCCGAAAACTCGACGGACAAATAGGCTACGAGCAGTACTTC
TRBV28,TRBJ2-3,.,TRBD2,CASSLPFSGASTDTQYF,TGTGCCAGCAGTCTACCATTTAGCGGGGCTAGCACAGATACGCAGTATTTT
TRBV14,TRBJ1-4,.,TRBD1,CASSQARGQGKLFF,TGTGCCAGCAGCCAAGCCAGGGGGCAAGGAAAACTGTTTTTT
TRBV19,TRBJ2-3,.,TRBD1,CASSIVGQGGPDTQYF,TGTGCCAGTAGTATAGTAGGACAGGGAGGCCCAGATACGCAGTATTTT
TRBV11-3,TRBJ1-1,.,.,CASSLSGGGGTEAFF,TGTGCCAGCAGCTTAAGCGGGGGGGGAGGGACTGAAGCTTTCTTT
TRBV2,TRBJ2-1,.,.,CASSDSFLAGYNEQFF,TGTGCCAGCAGTGATAGTTTCCTAGCAGGCTACAATGAGCAGTTCTTC